A single sample gave rise to the 24 T cell receptor beta chains below, sequenced in a study of blood T cell repertoires in COVID-19. The repertoire was sequenced with immunoSEQ multiplex PCR; TCRdb's copy has only in-frame clones and lacks some. Among about 240,000 clones listed, about 83% were seen once. The specimen sequenced was peripheral blood. These receptors originate from a man older than 75 with acute or convalescent COVID-19.

This sequence joins TRBV6-5 and TRBJ2-5; D is possibly TRBD1 (5 bases). The V end lost 5 bases, the J end lost 5 bases, and 15 bases lay between the germline ends. Germline lookup yields CDR1 MNHEY and CDR2 SVGAGI. The CDR3 contains 14 residues. The CDR3 region is CASSTNDGAETQYF. The CDR3 DNA sequence: TGTGCCAGCAGTACGAACGATGGGGCCGAGACCCAGTACTTC.

The rearrangement joins TRBV28 to TRBJ1-1; 8 bases fit TRBD1. The germline V gene has CDR1 MDHEN and CDR2 SYDVKM. J lost 11 bases, V lost 5 bases, and 19 bases had no gene match. The CDR3 loop spans 16 amino acids. CDR3 DNA sequence: TGTGCCAGCAGTCCTTACCCCCGGGACAGGAGAGAACGTGCTTTCTTT. It specifies CASSPYPRDRRERAFF.

The V gene is TRBV5-1, the J gene TRBJ2-5, with TRBD1 matching over 8 bases. This CDR3 is built from 14 residues. Germline values: CDR1 SGHRS, CDR2 YFSETQ. V dropped 6 bases and J dropped 7; count of bases not matched to a gene: 11. As DNA, the CDR3 is TGCGCCAGCATCCCCGGACAGGGCGGTGGGACCCAGTACTTC. The encoded protein is CASIPGQGGGTQYF.

The chain links TRBV28 to TRBJ1-4; D is perhaps TRBD1 (5 bases). The CDR3 sequence is 14 residues long. V lost 3 bases to trimming and J lost 2 bases, with 7 bases between them. Germline V gene sequence: CDR1 MDHEN, CDR2 SYDVKM. This CDR3 is CASSFGGTNEKLFF. CDR3 nucleotides: TGTGCCAGCAGTTTCGGGGGGACTAATGAAAAACTGTTTTTT.

This chain's CDR3 is CASSFRGPTGGYTF. The DNA of the CDR3 is TGTGCCAGCAGCTTCAGGGGGCCTACGGGTGGCTACACCTTC. The chain links TRBV7-9 to TRBJ1-2, with TRBD1 matching 8 bases. Germline CDR1 and CDR2: SEHNR and FQNEAQ (reference sequence). With V trimmed by 3 bases and J by 7 bases, 7 bases remained unmatched. This CDR3 is built from 14 residues.

The J gene is TRBJ1-5, the V gene TRBV28; tentatively, D is TRBD1 (5 bases). Trimming cost V 5 bases and J 5 bases, with 19 bases left between them. The CDR3 contains 16 residues. Germline CDR1 is MDHEN and CDR2 is SYDVKM. The CDR3 DNA reads TGTGCCAGCAGTCCGGGGGGAGCGACAGCTCATCAGCCCCAGCATTTT. Amino acids: CASSPGGATAHQPQHF.

The rearrangement joins TRBV7-2 to TRBJ1-2; possible D gene TRBD1, 5 bases. The V end was cut by 5 bases, the J end by 4 bases, with 14 bases between. Germline V gene sequence: CDR1 SGHTA, CDR2 FQGNSA. This CDR3 comprises 14 residues. For the CDR3, the DNA is TGTGCCAGCAGCGAGACTGCAGGGCCCTATGGCTACACCTTC. It yields the protein CASSETAGPYGYTF.

V is TRBV5-4 and J is TRBJ1-4, with D possibly being TRBD1 (6 bases). V gave up 5 bases and J gave up 3 bases, with 17 bases separating them. The germline V gene has CDR1 SGHNT and CDR2 YYREEE (reference sequence). The CDR3 is 16 residues long. CDR3 in amino acids: CASRIQGSGANEKLFF. In DNA, the CDR3 is TGTGCCAGCAGGATACAGGGAAGTGGGGCTAATGAAAAACTGTTTTTT.

The rearrangement links TRBV27 to TRBJ1-1; D possibly corresponds to TRBD1 (6 bases). CDR3 length: 13 residues. Germline CDR1 and CDR2: MNHEY and SMNVEV (reference sequence). Trimming removed 4 bases from V and 4 bases from J, with 10 bases in between. The CDR3 coding sequence is TGTGCCAGCAGTTACAGGGTAAGCACTGAAGCTTTCTTT. Residues: CASSYRVSTEAFF.

The chain has TRBV12-3 or TRBV12-4 and TRBJ1-2, with D unclear. The CDR3 runs to 12 residues. Trimming removed 4 bases from V and 6 bases from J, with 9 bases in between. This CDR3 reads CASSSTGNGYTF. CDR3 bases: TGTGCCAGCAGTTCTACGGGGAATGGCTACACCTTC.

The chain uses TRBV12-3 or TRBV12-4 and TRBJ1-3, with D maybe TRBD1 (5 bases). V lost 4 bases and J lost 8, with 9 bases in between. The CDR3 is 12 residues long. In DNA form, the CDR3 reads TGTGCCAGCAGTTGGCAGGGCTACACCATATATTTT. This encodes CASSWQGYTIYF.

The chain uses TRBV28 and TRBJ2-6; TRBD2 agrees at 7 bases. Looked up from germline, CDR1 is MDHEN and CDR2 is SYDVKM. With V trimmed by 5 bases and J by 2 bases, 6 bases remained unmatched. The CDR3 loop spans 16 amino acids. The CDR3 region has the DNA TGTGCCAGCAGTCAAGCGGGAACGCCTGGGGCCAACGTCCTGACTTTC. Translation gives CASSQAGTPGANVLTF.

This clone is a singleton in its sample. This chain's CDR3 is CASSSQGINSNQPQHF. The CDR3 bases are TGTGCCAGTAGCTCACAGGGTATCAATAGCAATCAGCCCCAGCATTTT. V and J are TRBV19 and TRBJ1-5; D is possibly TRBD1 (6 bases). This CDR3 has 16 amino acids. Deletions cut 6 bases from V and 0 bases from J, with 15 bases between. Looked up from germline, CDR1 is LNHDA and CDR2 is SQIVND (reference sequence).

The chain carries TRBV4-2 and TRBJ2-2; perhaps TRBD2 as D (6 bases). The ends were cut back, 0 bases at V and 3 bases at J, with 17 bases in the middle. Germline V gives CDR1 LGHNA, CDR2 YNFKEQ. CDR3 size: 18 residues. CDR3 loop: CASSQELASEGYTGELFF. DNA for the CDR3: TGTGCCAGCAGCCAAGAACTAGCAAGCGAGGGGTACACCGGGGAGCTGTTTTTT.

The V gene is TRBV19, the J gene TRBJ1-1, with TRBD1 matching over 8 bases. The J segment lost 5 bases and the V segment lost 2 bases, leaving 4 bases of the junction unmatched. The CDR3 extends over 14 amino acids. Per germline, CDR1 LNHDA and CDR2 SQIVND (reference sequence). The DNA for the CDR3 is TGTGCCAGTAGTATAACAGGGGGAGAAACTGAAGCTTTCTTT. It yields the protein CASSITGGETEAFF.

In its sample, this clone was seen a few times. V usage is TRBV20-1 and J usage is TRBJ1-2; D is unclear. The germline V gene encodes CDR1 DFQATT and CDR2 SNEGSKA (reference sequence). The V gene lost 7 bases and the J gene lost 8 bases, with 14 bases spanning the gap. The CDR3 runs to 11 residues. The CDR3 nucleotides are TGCAGTGTTCAGGTGGTAGAGGGCTACACCTTC. Translating it yields CSVQVVEGYTF.

The V call is TRBV19, the J call TRBJ1-5; 8 bases fit TRBD1. Germline CDR1 LNHDA, CDR2 SQIVND (reference sequence). The CDR3 runs to 15 residues. V gave up 6 bases and J gave up 6 bases; unmatched junction bases: 10. CDR3 bases: TGTGCCAGTAGACTGGGACAGGTGGCCTCTCAGCCCCAGCATTTT. This gives the protein CASRLGQVASQPQHF.

This clone was seen only a few times. V and J are TRBV11-2 and TRBJ2-7, with 10 bases matching TRBD1. The trim removed 2 bases at V and 2 bases at J, leaving 15 bases unmatched. This CDR3 is 19 amino acids long. Germline V lookup: CDR1 SGHAT, CDR2 FQNNGV. The CDR3 sequence: CASSLFAGTGALTPYEQYF. Here the CDR3 DNA reads TGTGCCAGCAGCTTATTCGCCGGGACAGGGGCTCTGACCCCCTACGAGCAGTACTTC.

This chain uses TRBV18 with TRBJ2-5; TRBD2 matches 11 bases. This CDR3 has 14 amino acids. Unmatched junction bases numbered 2, after V lost 4 bases and J lost 4 bases. Germline loops: CDR1 KGHSH, CDR2 LQKENI. CDR3 amino acids: CASSLAGGPETQYF. The CDR3 DNA sequence: TGTGCCAGCTCACTAGCGGGAGGGCCAGAGACCCAGTACTTC. The whole variable domain, filled in from reference TRBV18 and TRBJ2-5, reads NAGVMQNPRHLVRRRGQEARLRCSPMKGHSHVYWYRQLPEEGLKFMVYLQKENIIDESGMPKERFSAEFPKEGPSILRIQQVVRGDSAAYFCASSLAGGPETQYFGPGTRLLVL.

V usage is TRBV5-1 and J usage is TRBJ2-7, with D possibly TRBD1 on 5 matching bases. Germline lookup yields CDR1 SGHRS and CDR2 YFSETQ. The CDR3 is made up of 12 amino acids. Trimming pared 5 bases from V and 2 bases from J, leaving 8 bases between. CDR3 in DNA: TGCGCCAGCAGACAGGAGACCTACGAGCAGTACTTC. Its protein is CASRQETYEQYF.

The V call is TRBV6-1, the J call TRBJ1-2, with D perhaps matching TRBD1 (5 bases). This CDR3 is built from 15 residues. The germline gives CDR1 MNHNS, CDR2 SASEGT. Trimming removed 3 bases from V and 10 bases from J, with 21 bases in between. This chain's CDR3 is CASSEHLRDSSPYTF. The CDR3 DNA is TGTGCCAGCAGTGAGCACCTCCGGGACTCTAGCCCCTACACCTTC.

This sequence joins TRBV6-1 and TRBJ1-6; D is unclear. Germline V gene data show CDR1 as MNHNS and CDR2 as SASEGT. V was shortened by 2 bases and J by 0 bases, with 11 bases between the two germline ends. The CDR3 is 17 residues long. CDR3 DNA sequence: TGTGCCAGCAGTGAAACATACAGAAGCTCCTATAATTCACCCCTCCACTTT. This sequence encodes CASSETYRSSYNSPLHF.

The genes are TRBV9 and TRBJ1-2, with 8 bases that match TRBD1. Germline values: CDR1 SGDLS, CDR2 YYNGEE. CDR3 length: 15 amino acids. V lost 4 bases, J lost 6 bases, and 11 bases stayed unmatched. The DNA of the CDR3 is TGTGCCAGCAGCCCTGGGGGACAGGAGGGCGATGGCTACACCTTC. It codes for CASSPGGQEGDGYTF.

V usage is TRBV10-3 and J usage is TRBJ2-5; maybe TRBD1 (5 bases). The CDR3 contains 12 residues. Germline CDR1 is ENHRY and CDR2 is SYGVKD. V lost 6 bases and J lost 2, with 7 bases in between. The CDR3 DNA reads TGTGCCATCAGAGGGGTACAAGAGACCCAGTACTTC. It is translated as CAIRGVQETQYF.